This TCR beta chain stems from a study of brain metastases from non-small cell lung cancer (dated by TCRdb to between 2018 and 2021). About the full investigation: In non-small-cell lung cancer patients, the researchers characterized the immune microenvironment of brain metastases and primary tumors that had been resected as matched pairs. The investigation overall reported the following: T-cell clones appeared expanded in around 66% of brain metastases relative to the matched primary tumors. T-cell infiltration was lower in brain metastases than in primary tumors (P < 0.001). Paired brain metastases and primary tumors largely shared TCR repertoires, although T-cell densities in the metastases were sparse.

About this clone: What this receptor recognizes is not known. Base qualities are not at hand, and no much larger clone is one base apart.

Libraries came from the immunoSEQ multiplex PCR assay. Alongside a 770-gene immune expression panel, the team sequenced the T-cell receptor beta chain repertoire. The table was pulled from immuneACCESS by TCRdb, which kept in-frame rearrangements only. Such tables lose some clones; where checked, under half of the loss comes from unresolved V genes, and the rest has no known cause. This sample comprises thousands of clones, approximately 84% of them detected only once. Of the sample, about 16% falls within the top ten clones. The cohort comprised roughly 42 patients with surgically resected non-small-cell lung cancer who had both primary tumor and brain metastasis specimens. The tumor specimens consisted of archival formalin-fixed, paraffin-embedded tissues. Specimen: primary lung tumor tissue. The cell subset or site tag for this specimen amounts to: primary lung tumor paired with brain metastasis. The sequence was collected from a donor at least 40 years old with non-small cell lung cancer.

The CDR3 region has the sequence CSARTGGSSIHGYTF. The bases read TGCAGCGCCAGGACAGGGGGAAGTAGTATTCATGGCTACACCTTC. The rearranged segments are TRBV29-1 and TRBJ1-2, with TRBD1 matching 10 junction bases. The germline V gene gives CDR1 as SQVTM and CDR2 as ANQGSEA. Trimming leaves V shorter by 7 bases and J shorter by 6 bases, with the junction holding 14 bases beyond the gene matches. The CDR3 runs 15 residues from the cysteine to the phenylalanine. Only the CDR3 region is kept as DNA, spanning 45 bases read in frame from base 1.